The source of this T cell receptor beta chain is a study of blood T cell repertoires in COVID-19. V gave up 0 bases and J gave up 6 bases, with 9 bases separating them. The germline gives CDR1 SGHNT, CDR2 YENEEA. This CDR3 comprises 13 residues. Produced via immunoSEQ multiplex PCR; TCRdb's table is partial and in-frame only. Among about 190,000 clones listed, roughly 80% were seen once. The sequence derives from a woman between 50 and 59 years old with acute or convalescent COVID-19. Sequencing used peripheral blood. The gene calls are TRBV11-3 and TRBJ2-7, with a weak D call TRBD2 (6 bases). In DNA, the CDR3 is TGTGCCAGCAGCTTAGATCGGACTACCGAGCAGTACTTC. It codes for CASSLDRTTEQYF.